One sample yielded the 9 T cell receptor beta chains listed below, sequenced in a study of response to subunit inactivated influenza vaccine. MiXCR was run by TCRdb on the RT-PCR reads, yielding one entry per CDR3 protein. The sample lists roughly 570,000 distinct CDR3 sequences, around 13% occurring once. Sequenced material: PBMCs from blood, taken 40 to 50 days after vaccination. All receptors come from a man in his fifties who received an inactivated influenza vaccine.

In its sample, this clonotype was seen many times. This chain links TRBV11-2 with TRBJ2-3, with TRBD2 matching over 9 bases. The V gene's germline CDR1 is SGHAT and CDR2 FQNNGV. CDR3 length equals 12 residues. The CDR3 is CASGAGGNTQYF. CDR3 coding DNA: TGTGCTTCGGGAGCGGGGGGAAATACGCAGTATTTT.

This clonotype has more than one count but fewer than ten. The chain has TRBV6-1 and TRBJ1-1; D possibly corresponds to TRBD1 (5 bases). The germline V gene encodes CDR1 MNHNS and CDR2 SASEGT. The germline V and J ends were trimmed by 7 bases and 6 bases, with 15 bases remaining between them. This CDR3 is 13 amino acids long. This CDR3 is CASTARDGPEAFF. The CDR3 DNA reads TGTGCCAGCACCGCCAGGGATGGGCCTGAAGCTTTCTTT.

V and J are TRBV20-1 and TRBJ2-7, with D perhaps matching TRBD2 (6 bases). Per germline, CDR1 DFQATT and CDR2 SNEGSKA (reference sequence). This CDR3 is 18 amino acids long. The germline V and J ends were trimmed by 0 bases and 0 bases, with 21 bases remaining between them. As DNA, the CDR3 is TGCAGTGCTAGAGATCAGCGTTTTCGGCGGGGTAGCTCCTACGAGCAGTACTTC. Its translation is CSARDQRFRRGSSYEQYF.

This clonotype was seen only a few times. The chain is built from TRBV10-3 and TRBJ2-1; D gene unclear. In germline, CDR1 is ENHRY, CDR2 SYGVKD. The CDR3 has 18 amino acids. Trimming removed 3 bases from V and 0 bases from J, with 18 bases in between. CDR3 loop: CAISELSPSPRSYNEQFF. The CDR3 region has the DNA TGTGCCATCAGTGAACTATCTCCCTCACCTCGCTCCTACAATGAGCAGTTCTTC.

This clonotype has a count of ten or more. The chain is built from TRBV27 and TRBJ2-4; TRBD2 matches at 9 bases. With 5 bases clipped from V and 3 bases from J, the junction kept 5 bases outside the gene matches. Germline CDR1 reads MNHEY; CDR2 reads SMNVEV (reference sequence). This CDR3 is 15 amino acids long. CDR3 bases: TGTGCCAGCAGTCCACGGACTAGCGTCAAAAACATTCAGTACTTC. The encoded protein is CASSPRTSVKNIQYF.

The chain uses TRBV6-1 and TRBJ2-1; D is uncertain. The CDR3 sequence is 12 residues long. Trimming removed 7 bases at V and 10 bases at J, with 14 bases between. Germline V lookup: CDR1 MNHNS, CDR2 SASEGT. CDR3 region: CASTLTVDEQFF. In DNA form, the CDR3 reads TGTGCCAGCACTCTAACTGTCGACGAGCAGTTCTTC.

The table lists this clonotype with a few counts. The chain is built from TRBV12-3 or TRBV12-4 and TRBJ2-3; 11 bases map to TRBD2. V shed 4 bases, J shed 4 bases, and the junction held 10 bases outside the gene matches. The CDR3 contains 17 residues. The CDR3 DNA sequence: TGTGCCAGCAGTTCCCCCACCGGGACTAGCGGCTCAGATACGCAGTATTTT. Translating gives CASSSPTGTSGSDTQYF.

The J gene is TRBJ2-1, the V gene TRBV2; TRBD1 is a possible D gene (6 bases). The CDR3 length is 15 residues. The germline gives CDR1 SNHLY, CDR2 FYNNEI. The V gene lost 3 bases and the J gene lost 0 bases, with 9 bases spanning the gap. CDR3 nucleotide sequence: TGTGCCAGCAGTGAGCAGGGGAGCTCCTACAATGAGCAGTTCTTC. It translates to CASSEQGSSYNEQFF.

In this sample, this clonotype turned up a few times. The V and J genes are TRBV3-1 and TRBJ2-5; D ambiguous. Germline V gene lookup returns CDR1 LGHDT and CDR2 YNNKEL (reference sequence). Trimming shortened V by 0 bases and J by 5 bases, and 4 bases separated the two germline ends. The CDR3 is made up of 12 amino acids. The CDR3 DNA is TGTGCCAGCAGCCAAGAATCCGAGACCCAGTACTTC. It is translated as CASSQESETQYF.